A selection of T cell receptor beta chains follows, all from one sample in a study of OX40 agonist ivuxolimab in advanced cancers. The protocol was immunoSEQ multiplex PCR, while the TCRdb copy is restricted to in-frame clones and leaves out a portion. The data show fewer than 65,000 clones, more than 85% seen once. The starting material was CD4+ or CD8+ T cells sorted from blood, obtained in a trial of the OX40 agonist ivuxolimab. The receptors originated from an adult with an advanced solid tumor such as melanoma, head and neck, liver or kidney cancer. Both conserved end residues are part of each CDR3. A D gene is named only where the DNA matches it firmly. Clone size is stated in some rows and not others, as once, few, many or a class when expanded.

size,V,J,D,CDR3,DNA
.,TRBV19,TRBJ2-3,TRBD1,CASSMRTGGADTQYF,TGTGCCAGTAGTATGAGGACAGGGGGCGCAGATACGCAGTATTTT
.,TRBV28,TRBJ1-2,.,CASNSANYGYTF,TGTGCCAGCAATTCGGCTAACTATGGCTACACCTTC
.,TRBV4-2,TRBJ1-2,.,CASSQDLGRTNGYTF,TGTGCCAGCAGCCAAGATCTGGGCAGGACGAATGGCTACACCTTC
.,TRBV7-2,TRBJ2-7,TRBD2,CASSLAGIAGGYEQYF,TGTGCCAGCAGCTTAGCGGGGATAGCGGGGGGGTACGAGCAGTACTTC
.,TRBV9,TRBJ2-5,.,CASSLQGGQETQYF,TGTGCCAGCAGCCTTCAAGGGGGGCAAGAGACCCAGTACTTC
once,TRBV19,TRBJ1-5,.,CASGRGNQPQHF,TGTGCCAGCGGGCGGGGGAATCAGCCCCAGCATTTT
.,TRBV5-1,TRBJ1-4,TRBD1,CASSRTPTGGSGEKLFF,TGCGCCAGCAGCCGTACCCCGACAGGGGGCTCGGGAGAAAAACTGTTTTTT
once,TRBV10-3,TRBJ2-5,TRBD2,CAISESVVAGTPGHRETQYF,TGTGCCATCAGTGAGTCGGTGGTAGCGGGTACCCCCGGCCACCGGGAGACCCAGTACTTC
few,TRBV30,TRBJ1-1,.,CAWNGGRTWSNTEAFF,TGTGCCTGGAATGGCGGGAGAACGTGGTCGAACACTGAAGCTTTCTTT
.,TRBV27,TRBJ2-1,TRBD2,CASSLGGSHNEQFF,TGTGCCAGCAGTTTGGGCGGGAGCCACAATGAGCAGTTCTTC
.,TRBV6-5,TRBJ2-5,TRBD2,CASRPSGTSEETQYF,TGTGCCAGCAGACCGTCCGGGACTAGCGAAGAGACCCAGTACTTC
.,TRBV27,TRBJ2-7,.,CASSYEGWGPWEQYF,TGTGCCAGCAGTTATGAAGGATGGGGGCCTTGGGAGCAGTACTTC
once,TRBV4-2,TRBJ2-3,.,CASSQEGSADTQYF,TGTGCCAGCAGCCAAGAAGGGTCCGCAGATACGCAGTATTTT
.,TRBV9,TRBJ1-2,.,CASSVGGPPQDGYTF,TGTGCCAGCAGCGTAGGAGGTCCCCCACAGGATGGCTACACCTTC
once,TRBV10-3,TRBJ2-3,TRBD2,CAISYGTSGRTDTQYF,TGTGCCATCAGTTACGGGACTAGCGGGAGGACAGATACGCAGTATTTT
.,TRBV19,TRBJ1-5,.,CARRRGSNQPQHF,TGTGCCCGCCGCAGGGGTTCCAATCAGCCCCAGCATTTT
.,TRBV5-1,TRBJ1-1,TRBD1,CASSRQGANTEAFF,TGCGCCAGCAGCAGACAGGGGGCGAACACTGAAGCTTTCTTT
.,TRBV5-1,TRBJ1-1,.,CASSLTSARSEAFF,TGCGCCAGCAGCTTGACATCTGCGCGAAGTGAAGCTTTCTTT
.,TRBV7-2,TRBJ2-3,.,CASSPGFSTDTQYF,TGTGCCAGCAGCCCTGGATTTAGCACAGATACGCAGTATTTT
.,TRBV9,TRBJ1-3,TRBD1,CASSAQDRGSGNTIYF,TGTGCCAGCAGCGCCCAGGACAGGGGCTCTGGAAACACCATATATTTT
.,TRBV6-6,TRBJ2-7,TRBD1,CASSRTGPYEQYF,TGTGCCAGCAGTCGGACAGGACCCTACGAGCAGTACTTC
once,TRBV5-5,TRBJ2-5,TRBD1,CASSLVSEGALETQYF,TGTGCCAGCAGCTTGGTTAGCGAGGGGGCTTTAGAGACCCAGTACTTC
once,TRBV29-1,TRBJ2-1,.,CSVAHNEQFF,TGCAGCGTGGCCCACAATGAGCAGTTCTTC
.,TRBV5-1,TRBJ1-4,.,CASSPLNRGAGEKLFF,TGCGCCAGCAGCCCCCTCAATCGGGGGGCAGGAGAAAAACTGTTTTTT
.,TRBV7-2,TRBJ1-2,TRBD1,CASSSGTGGRSYGYTF,TGTGCCAGCAGCTCCGGGACAGGGGGCCGGAGCTATGGCTACACCTTC
.,TRBV21-1,TRBJ1-3,.,CASSKITGSPGNTIYF,TGTGCCAGCAGCAAAATAACAGGGTCCCCTGGAAACACCATATATTTT
.,TRBV18,TRBJ2-1,.,CASSRTKGNEQFF,TGTGCCAGCTCACGGACAAAAGGTAATGAGCAGTTCTTC
.,TRBV7-6,TRBJ2-2,.,CASSPRASGNTGELFF,TGTGCCAGCAGCCCCAGAGCCAGCGGGAACACCGGGGAGCTGTTTTTT
.,TRBV5-1,TRBJ2-7,.,CASSLEGGGYEQYF,TGCGCCAGCAGCTTGGAAGGGGGAGGCTACGAGCAGTACTTC
few,TRBV19,TRBJ2-3,TRBD1,CASSARGFGDTQYF,TGTGCCAGTAGCGCCAGGGGGTTCGGGGATACGCAGTATTTT
.,TRBV5-4,TRBJ1-5,.,CASSWGGGRNQPQHF,TGTGCCAGCAGCTGGGGAGGGGGTCGCAATCAGCCCCAGCATTTT
.,TRBV28,TRBJ1-1,TRBD1,CASESGQANTEAFF,TGTGCCAGCGAATCGGGACAGGCGAACACTGAAGCTTTCTTT
.,TRBV7-9,TRBJ1-1,.,CASSLGGPFEAFF,TGTGCCAGCAGCTTAGGGGGACCCTTTGAAGCTTTCTTT
.,TRBV27,TRBJ2-1,.,CASSLRTVYNEQFF,TGTGCCAGCAGTTTACGGACGGTCTACAATGAGCAGTTCTTC
.,TRBV6-5,TRBJ1-2,.,CASRSGQSNYGYTF,TGTGCCAGCAGATCTGGACAGTCTAACTATGGCTACACCTTC
.,TRBV2,TRBJ1-4,.,CASSEGQLQEELFF,TGTGCCAGCAGTGAAGGGCAGCTACAGGAGGAACTGTTTTTT
once,TRBV18,TRBJ2-7,.,CASSPQGHDEQYF,TGTGCCAGCTCACCACAAGGACACGACGAGCAGTACTTC